This TCR beta chain was retrieved from a study of cytomegalovirus exposure and HLA in healthy donors. On the study more broadly: A prior analysis found fewer than 120 million unique TCR beta sequences from some 190 million T cells. There were 350 to 400 genotyped donors. Of these, roughly 80% fell in the genetic ancestry cluster associated with self-reported Caucasian donors. Regarding the study as a whole: In an earlier analysis, about 90% or about 30%: the productive usage of most TCR beta V segments.

The PCR contained 60 Vbeta and 13 Jbeta primers. Original data processing: A follow-up analysis tallied about 80 million unique TCR beta chains, roughly 11 million shared. Profiled with immunoSEQ multiplex PCR; TCRdb holds only in-frame clones, not every one. From that table come the V and J calls and clone size; the DNA was used to work out D and trimming. The sample lists about 150,000 clones; approximately 73% were seen once. The germline V gene encodes CDR1 LGHNA and CDR2 YSLEER. This CDR3 has 17 residues. The V end was cut by 6 bases, the J end by 0 bases, with 15 bases between. Concerning this clone: Its target is not known.

The source is a woman under 30 in good health and CMV-seropositive. The chain recombines TRBV4-3 with TRBJ1-6; the D gene is possibly TRBD1 (5 bases). The sequencing sample was made of PBMCs. The CDR3 sequence: CASRRQTDGSYNSPLHF. CDR3 nucleotide sequence: TGCGCCAGCAGGAGACAGACCGACGGCTCCTATAATTCACCCCTCCACTTT.